This T cell receptor beta chain was captured by sequencing in a study of identical twins. Per the germline V gene, CDR1 is SGHKS and CDR2 is YYEKEE (reference sequence). Trimming removed 0 bases at V and 8 bases at J, with 6 bases between. The CDR3 runs to 13 residues. MiXCR, run by TCRdb on the 5' RACE reads, gives a single entry per CDR3 protein. The data hold about 520,000 distinct CDR3 sequences, with 20% to 25% observed a single time. The data were also submitted as part of a second study, on T cells expressing NK-cell markers. From that second work: HCMV serostatus: seven of eight sequenced donors positive, one negative. Evidence did not settle whether expanded NKG2C+ T cell clones targeted HCMV.

This receptor was obtained from a woman aged 18-29 years in good health. The sequenced sample consisted of CD4+ T cells sorted from blood. The chain links TRBV5-5 to TRBJ1-6; no reliable D call. The CDR3 reads CASSLAVDSPLHF. The CDR3, as DNA: TGTGCCAGCAGCTTGGCAGTAGATTCACCCCTCCACTTT.